This T cell receptor beta chain came from a study of vaccination and CD4 T cells after COVID-19. This sample's treatment: approximately nine-day PBMC culture with coronavirus spike peptide pools or control peptides (ViraFEST assay). Sequence data for DNA of cultured CD4+ T cells were generated by the Oncomine TCR Beta short-read assay. Each CDR3 protein is one row after TCRdb ran MiXCR on the PCR reads. The data show over 11,000 distinct CDR3 sequences, 20% to 25% seen once. This clonotype appeared a few times. Its antigen is still unknown. Trimming took 5 bases from V and 10 from J, leaving 18 bases between them. From germline, CDR1 is SGHTA and CDR2 FQGNSA. The CDR3 is 15 amino acids.

The J gene is TRBJ1-6, the V gene TRBV7-2; a weak D match, TRBD1 (5 bases). The TCR was taken from a human donor who had recovered from COVID-19. The sample consisted of CD4+ T cells from blood, cultured in vitro, taken after SARS-CoV-2 vaccination. CDR3 sequence (DNA): TGTGCCAGCAGCCCAGGCGGCAGGGCGAGGTCACCCCTCCACTTT. Its protein is CASSPGGRARSPLHF.